The present entry profiles one T cell receptor beta chain with its context. Trimming took 3 bases from V and 7 from J, leaving 8 bases between them. Germline CDR1 SGHKS, CDR2 YYEKEE (reference sequence). CDR3 length equals 12 residues. These data belong to a study of T cell changes during pregnancy in multiple sclerosis. Assay: immunoSEQ multiplex PCR; the TCRdb copy retains only in-frame clones and omits some. This table holds about 38,000 clones, approximately 91% found once. The source of this sequence is a female donor with multiple sclerosis, enrolled in a pregnancy study. V usage is TRBV5-5 and J usage is TRBJ1-3; D gene unclear. This specimen consisted of CD8+ T cells from peripheral blood mononuclear cells, obtained after pregnancy. CDR3 amino acids: CASSSPPNTIYF. CDR3 nucleotide sequence: TGTGCCAGCAGCTCCCCCCCTAACACCATATATTTT. Together with reference TRBV5-5 and TRBJ1-3, the CDR3 gives the full variable domain: DAGVTQSPTHLIKTRGQQVTLRCSPISGHKSVSWYQQVLGQGPQFIFQYYEKEERGRGNFPDRFSARQFPNYSSELNVNALLLGDSALYLCASSSPPNTIYFGEGSWLTVV.